The 24 T cell receptor beta chains below come from one sample, sequenced in a study of blood T cell repertoires in COVID-19 (dated by TCRdb to 2020 to 2021). The library was generated by the immunoSEQ multiplex PCR assay. TCRdb took this table from immuneACCESS and kept in-frame rearrangements with V and J called. Such tables lack part of the clones; where checked against another copy, unresolved V genes explain under half of the gap, and the rest is unexplained. Within this sample are some 140,000 clones, with roughly 90% of them counted one time only. The top ten hold more than 2% of the sample. The specimen was peripheral blood. Every receptor here comes from a man aged 65-85 years with active COVID-19.

The CDR3 loop is CASSLRTGDRTYEQYF. CDR3 sequence (DNA): TGTGCCAGCAGCCTACGCACAGGGGACCGAACCTACGAGCAGTACTTC. The rearrangement joins TRBV25-1 to TRBJ2-7; 7 positions agree with TRBD1. CDR1 MGHDK and CDR2 SYGVNS come from the germline V gene. This CDR3 has 16 amino acids. Trimming took 6 bases from V and 2 from J; bases not matched to a gene: 13.

The chain uses TRBV9 and TRBJ1-3, with unresolved D. V was shortened by 0 bases and J by 4 bases, with 8 bases between the two germline ends. This CDR3 contains 14 residues. The germline CDR1 and CDR2 sequences are SGDLS and YYNGEE. The CDR3 here is CASSVGGGGNTIYF. The CDR3 region has the DNA TGTGCCAGCAGCGTAGGGGGAGGGGGAAACACCATATATTTT.

V is TRBV6-6 and J is TRBJ1-5; unclear D gene. Per the germline V gene, CDR1 is MNHNY and CDR2 is SVGAGI (reference sequence). Trimming removed 6 bases from V and 0 bases from J, with 9 bases in between. This CDR3 comprises 14 residues. The CDR3 sequence is CASSNSYSNQPQHF. As DNA, the CDR3 is TGTGCCAGCAGCAACAGTTATAGCAATCAGCCCCAGCATTTT.

J is TRBJ1-1 and V is TRBV19, with D uncertain. V lost 5 bases, J lost 4 bases, and 11 bases lay in between. Germline-derived CDR1 and CDR2 are LNHDA and SQIVND (reference sequence). The CDR3 covers 13 residues. The CDR3 loop reads CASSSIGGTEAFF. The CDR3 DNA follows: TGTGCCAGTAGTTCCATCGGTGGCACTGAAGCTTTCTTT.

The chain recombines TRBV2 with TRBJ2-1; perhaps TRBD2 as D (6 bases). Germline assignment: CDR1 SNHLY and CDR2 FYNNEI. The CDR3 covers 14 residues. The V end was cut by 8 bases, the J end by 5 bases, with 16 bases between. CDR3 region: CASRSGPLNNEQFF. CDR3 in DNA: TGTGCCAGCCGTAGCGGACCCTTAAACAATGAGCAGTTCTTC.

The CDR3 spells CASSRSSAAADTQYF. As DNA, the CDR3 is TGTGCCAGCAGCCGATCTTCGGCGGCAGCAGATACGCAGTATTTT. V gene TRBV28 combines with J gene TRBJ2-3; D uncertain. The V and J ends lost 6 bases and 4 bases respectively, with 17 bases between them. The CDR3 is 15 amino acids. Per the germline V gene, CDR1 is MDHEN and CDR2 is SYDVKM.

Details on this clone: In the same sample, other DNA sequences code for this CDR3. The chain carries TRBV2 and TRBJ2-3; tentative D call: TRBD2 (5 bases). Per the germline V gene, CDR1 is SNHLY and CDR2 is FYNNEI. The germline V and J ends were trimmed by 6 bases and 1 base, with 8 bases remaining between them. The CDR3 totals 13 residues. This chain's CDR3 is CASRVGGTDTQYF. CDR3 sequence (DNA): TGTGCCAGCAGGGTCGGGGGCACAGATACGCAGTATTTT. Drawing the rest from reference TRBV2 and TRBJ2-3, the complete variable domain is EPEVTQTPSHQVTQMGQEVILRCVPISNHLYFYWYRQILGQKVEFLVSFYNNEISEKSEIFDDQFSVERPDGSNFTLKIRSTKLEDSAMYFCASRVGGTDTQYFGPGTRLTVL.

V and J are TRBV28 and TRBJ1-2; D might be TRBD1 (5 bases). V was trimmed by 4 bases and J by 8 bases, leaving 14 bases between them. This CDR3 spans 13 amino acids. The germline V gene encodes CDR1 MDHEN and CDR2 SYDVKM. The CDR3: CASSSDSDMGYTF. In DNA, the CDR3 is TGTGCCAGCAGTTCAGATTCGGACATGGGCTACACCTTC.

The chain joins TRBV7-3 to TRBJ2-5; tentatively, D is TRBD1 (6 bases). The germline CDR1 and CDR2 sequences are SGHTA and FQGTGA. The CDR3 spans 14 residues. V was cut by 0 bases and J by 2 bases, with 7 bases left in between. In DNA, the CDR3 is TGTGCCAGCAGCTTAACGGACAGTCAAGAGACCCAGTACTTC. It codes for CASSLTDSQETQYF.

The chain links TRBV30 to TRBJ2-7; unclear D gene. This CDR3 has 12 amino acids. V lost 2 bases and J 4 bases, leaving 9 bases between the germline ends. Germline V gene sequence: CDR1 GTSNPN, CDR2 SVGIG (reference sequence). In DNA, the CDR3 is TGTGCCTGGAGTTCCGGTAATTACGAGCAGTACTTC. It is translated as CAWSSGNYEQYF.

The CDR3 region is CASSPRGTNEKLFF. CDR3 coding DNA: TGTGCCAGCAGCCCCAGGGGGACTAATGAAAAACTGTTTTTT. The J gene is TRBJ1-4, the V gene TRBV28; 7 positions match TRBD1. V lost 6 bases and J lost 2; bases outside the gene matches: 3. Germline V gene data show CDR1 as MDHEN and CDR2 as SYDVKM. The CDR3 consists of 14 residues.

The count of this clone is one. The rearrangement joins TRBV18 to TRBJ2-1; 8 positions match TRBD2. The CDR3 covers 16 residues. V lost 6 bases and J lost 10; bases outside the gene matches: 17. Germline V CDR1 and CDR2: KGHSH, LQKENI. The CDR3, as DNA: TGTGCCAGCTCCCCCAGGTCAGCGGGAGTAAATGAAGAGCAGTTCTTC. It specifies CASSPRSAGVNEEQFF.

The chain has TRBV9 and TRBJ2-1, with D perhaps matching TRBD1 (6 bases). The V gene's germline CDR1 is SGDLS and CDR2 YYNGEE. The CDR3 loop spans 14 amino acids. Trimming removed 4 bases from V and 5 bases from J, with 13 bases in between. The CDR3: CASSPLRGNNEQFF. The CDR3 DNA reads TGTGCCAGCAGCCCTCTCAGGGGAAACAATGAGCAGTTCTTC. The entire variable domain, with the rest obtained from reference TRBV9 and TRBJ2-1, is as follows: DSGVTQTPKHLITATGQRVTLRCSPRSGDLSVYWYQQSLDQGLQFLIQYYNGEERAKGNILERFSAQQFPDLHSELNLSSLELGDSALYFCASSPLRGNNEQFFGPGTRLTVL.

The chain combines TRBV6-6 with TRBJ1-5; TRBD1 matches 8 bases. Germline lookup yields CDR1 MNHNY and CDR2 SVGAGI (reference sequence). V dropped 2 bases and J dropped 7; count of bases not matched to a gene: 10. This CDR3 has 16 residues. The DNA for the CDR3 is TGTGCCAGCAGTTACGGCAGGGGGCAGGTCGGGCAGCCCCAGCATTTT. Its translation is CASSYGRGQVGQPQHF.

The chain combines TRBV28 with TRBJ2-7, with 12 bases identical to TRBD1. The J segment lost 2 bases and the V segment lost 6 bases, leaving 5 bases of the junction unmatched. CDR3 length equals 15 residues. CDR1 is MDHEN and CDR2 is SYDVKM in the germline V gene. CDR3 residues: CASRGQGANPYEQYF. DNA for the CDR3: TGTGCCAGCAGGGGACAGGGGGCCAACCCCTACGAGCAGTACTTC.

The chain couples TRBV5-1 to TRBJ2-7; 9 bases are shared with TRBD2. Germline values: CDR1 SGHRS, CDR2 YFSETQ. CDR3 size: 16 residues. With 3 bases clipped from V and 0 bases from J, the junction kept 7 bases outside the gene matches. The DNA of the CDR3 is TGCGCCAGCAGCTGGAGCTCTAGCGGGATCTCCTACGAGCAGTACTTC. The encoded protein is CASSWSSSGISYEQYF.

This clone was seen once. The gene calls are TRBV3-1 (or the pseudogene TRBV3-2) and TRBJ1-5; a possible D gene is TRBD1 (6 bases). This CDR3 spans 13 amino acids. The V gene's germline CDR1 is LGHDT and CDR2 YNNKEL (reference sequence). Trimming stripped 4 bases from V and 5 bases from J, with 9 bases between. Written as DNA, the CDR3 is TGTGCCAGCAGCCGGGACATTTATCAGCCCCAGCATTTT. This encodes CASSRDIYQPQHF.

The CDR3 loop reads CASSSRRDNEQFF. For the CDR3, the DNA is TGTGCCAGCAGCTCGCGGAGGGACAATGAGCAGTTCTTC. This sequence joins TRBV6-5 and TRBJ2-1; weak D call: TRBD2 (6 bases). Germline values: CDR1 MNHEY, CDR2 SVGAGI. The ends were cut back, 6 bases at V and 5 bases at J, with 11 bases in the middle. The CDR3 length is 13 residues.

The V and J genes are TRBV6-4 and TRBJ2-2, with 10 bases matching TRBD2. CDR1 is MRHNA, CDR2 SNTAGT, per germline. The CDR3 spans 15 residues. The junction had 5 bases not matched to a gene; V was cut back by 4 bases and J by 6 bases. CDR3 sequence: CASSASSGSAGELFF. CDR3 nucleotides: TGTGCCAGCAGTGCGTCTAGCGGGAGTGCCGGGGAGCTGTTTTTT.

The chain has TRBV19 and TRBJ1-2, with D perhaps matching TRBD1 (5 bases). The CDR3 runs to 14 residues. CDR1 LNHDA and CDR2 SQIVND come from the germline V gene (reference sequence). With 2 bases removed from V and 7 bases from J, the gap between germline ends came to 14 bases. CDR3 coding DNA: TGTGCCAGTAGTATACAAGGAGGGGTCGGTGGCTACACCTTC. Translation: CASSIQGGVGGYTF.

The rearrangement joins TRBV2 to TRBJ2-1, with D hard to call. V dropped 9 bases and J dropped 2 bases, with 8 bases sitting between them. Germline-derived CDR1 and CDR2 are SNHLY and FYNNEI. The CDR3 contains 12 residues. The CDR3 spells CARSDPYNEQFF. The DNA for the CDR3 is TGTGCCAGAAGCGACCCCTACAATGAGCAGTTCTTC.

This clone was counted between two and nine times. This chain links TRBV28 with TRBJ1-5, with D unresolved. Looked up from germline, CDR1 is MDHEN and CDR2 is SYDVKM. The CDR3 runs 16 residues. V was trimmed by 4 bases and J by 3 bases, leaving 16 bases between them. The CDR3 bases are TGTGCCAGCAGTTCTTACCGGCGGGGAATCAATCAGCCCCAGCATTTT. It yields the protein CASSSYRRGINQPQHF.

The V gene is TRBV18, the J gene TRBJ2-1; D perhaps matches TRBD1 (5 bases). There are 13 residues in the CDR3. V shed 6 bases and J shed 4 bases, with 10 bases lying between them. Germline V gene sequence: CDR1 KGHSH, CDR2 LQKENI. The CDR3 protein is CASSVGLYNEQFF. The CDR3 bases are TGTGCCAGCTCGGTGGGGCTTTACAATGAGCAGTTCTTC.

The sample holds a few counts of this clone. The CDR3 DNA follows: TGTGCCAGCAGTGAAGGGGGACAGCTCTACGAGCAGTACTTC. It translates to CASSEGGQLYEQYF. The V call is TRBV6-1, the J call TRBJ2-7; 7 nucleotides line up with TRBD1. Per the germline V gene, CDR1 is MNHNS and CDR2 is SASEGT. The ends lost 1 base at V and 3 bases at J; junction bases unmatched: 3. This CDR3 has 14 residues.